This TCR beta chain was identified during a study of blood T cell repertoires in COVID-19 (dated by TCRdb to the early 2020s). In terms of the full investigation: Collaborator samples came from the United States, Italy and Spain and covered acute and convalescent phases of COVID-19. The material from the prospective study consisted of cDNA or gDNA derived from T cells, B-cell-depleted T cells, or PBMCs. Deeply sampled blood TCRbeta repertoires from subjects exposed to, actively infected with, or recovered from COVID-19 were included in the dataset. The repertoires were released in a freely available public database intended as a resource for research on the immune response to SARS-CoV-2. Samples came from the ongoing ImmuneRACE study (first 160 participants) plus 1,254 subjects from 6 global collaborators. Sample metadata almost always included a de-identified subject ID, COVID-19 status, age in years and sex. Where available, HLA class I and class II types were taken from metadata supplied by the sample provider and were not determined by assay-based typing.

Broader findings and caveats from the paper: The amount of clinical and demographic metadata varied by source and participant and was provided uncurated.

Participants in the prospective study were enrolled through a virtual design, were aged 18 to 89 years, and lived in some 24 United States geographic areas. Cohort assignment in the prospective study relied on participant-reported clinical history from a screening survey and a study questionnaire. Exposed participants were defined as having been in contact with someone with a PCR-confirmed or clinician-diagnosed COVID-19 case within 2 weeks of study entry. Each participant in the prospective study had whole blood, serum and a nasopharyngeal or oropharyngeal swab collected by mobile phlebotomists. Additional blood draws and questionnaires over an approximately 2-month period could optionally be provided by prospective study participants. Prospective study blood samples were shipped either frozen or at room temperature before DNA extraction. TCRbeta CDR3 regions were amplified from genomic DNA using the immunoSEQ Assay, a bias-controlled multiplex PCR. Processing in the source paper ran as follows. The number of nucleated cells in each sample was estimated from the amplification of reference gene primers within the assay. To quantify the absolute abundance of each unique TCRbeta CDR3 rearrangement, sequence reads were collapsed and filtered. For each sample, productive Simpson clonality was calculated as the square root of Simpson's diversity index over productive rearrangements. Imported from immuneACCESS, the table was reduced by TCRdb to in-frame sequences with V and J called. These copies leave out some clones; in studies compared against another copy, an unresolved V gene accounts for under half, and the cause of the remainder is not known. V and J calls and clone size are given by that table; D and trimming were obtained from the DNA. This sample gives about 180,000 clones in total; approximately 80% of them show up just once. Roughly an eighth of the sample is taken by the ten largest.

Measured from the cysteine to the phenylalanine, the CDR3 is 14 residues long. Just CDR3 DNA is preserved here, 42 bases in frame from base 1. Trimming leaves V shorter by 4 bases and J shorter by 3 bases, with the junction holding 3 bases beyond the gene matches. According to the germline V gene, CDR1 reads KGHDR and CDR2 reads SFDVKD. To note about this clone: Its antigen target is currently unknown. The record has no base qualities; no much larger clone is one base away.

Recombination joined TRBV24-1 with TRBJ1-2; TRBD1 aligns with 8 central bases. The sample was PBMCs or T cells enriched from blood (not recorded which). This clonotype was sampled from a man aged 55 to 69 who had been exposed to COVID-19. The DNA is TGTGCCACCAGTGACCCGGACAGGGACTATGGCTACACCTTC. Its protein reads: CATSDPDRDYGYTF.